The 28 T cell receptor beta chains below all came from one sample that was sequenced in a study of cytomegalovirus exposure and HLA in healthy donors (dated by TCRdb to about 2017). Library preparation used the immunoSEQ multiplex PCR assay. For the multiplex PCR, a mixture combining 60 forward primers for TCR Vbeta segments and 13 reverse primers for TCR Jbeta segments was used. As stored in TCRdb, this immuneACCESS dataset retains in-frame rearrangements with V and J assigned. A fraction of the clones does not appear; measured against another copy, unresolved V genes explain less than half of the discrepancy, and the remainder lacks a known reason. In all, the sample holds 100,000 to 150,000 clones, and around three quarters of those were seen once. The ten largest clones represent 6.3% of the sample. Sequencing was performed on PBMCs. These TCRs come from a middle-aged woman in good health and CMV-seronegative.

The table lists this clone with a few counts. The J gene is TRBJ2-7, the V gene TRBV5-4; 8 nucleotides line up with TRBD1. The trim removed 0 bases at V and 3 bases at J, leaving 5 bases unmatched. The CDR3 is made up of 15 amino acids. The germline V gene has CDR1 SGHNT and CDR2 YYREEE (reference sequence). This chain's CDR3 is CASSLGGTGGYEQYF. As DNA, the CDR3 is TGTGCCAGCAGCTTGGGGGGGACAGGCGGCTACGAGCAGTACTTC.

This chain uses TRBV20-1 with TRBJ1-2; D uncertain. Germline loops: CDR1 DFQATT, CDR2 SNEGSKA (reference sequence). The CDR3 has 10 amino acids. CDR3 sequence (DNA): TGCAGCCTGCTGAGGGAGGGCTACACCTTC. Amino acids: CSLLREGYTF.

This clone appeared once. The rearrangement links TRBV15 to TRBJ1-1, with D possibly being TRBD1 (6 bases). The V gene's germline CDR1 is LNHNV and CDR2 YYDKDF (reference sequence). Trimming cost V 0 bases and J 7 bases, with 18 bases left between them. The CDR3 spans 16 residues. CDR3 sequence reads: CATSRDTFRGAREAFF. CDR3 DNA sequence: TGTGCCACCAGCAGAGATACTTTCCGGGGGGCGCGTGAAGCTTTCTTT.

CDR3 protein: CASSSDRWGMVQPQHF. CDR3 DNA: TGTGCCAGCAGTTCCGACAGGTGGGGCATGGTTCAGCCCCAGCATTTT. The chain links TRBV28 to TRBJ1-5; possible D gene TRBD1, 6 bases. The ends were cut back, 4 bases at V and 6 bases at J, with 19 bases in the middle. The CDR3 totals 16 residues. Germline CDR1 is MDHEN and CDR2 is SYDVKM. The entire variable domain, with the rest obtained from reference TRBV28 and TRBJ1-5, is as follows: DVKVTQSSRYLVKRTGEKVFLECVQDMDHENMFWYRQDPGLGLRLIYFSYDVKMKEKGDIPEGYSVSREKKERFSLILESASTNQTSMYLCASSSDRWGMVQPQHFGDGTRLSIL.

The chain uses TRBV18 and TRBJ1-5; no reliable D call. This CDR3 comprises 14 residues. The germline CDR1 and CDR2 sequences are KGHSH and LQKENI. V gave up 3 bases and J gave up 1 base, with 7 bases separating them. CDR3 bases: TGTGCCAGCTCACCGGAGGACAGCAATCAGCCCCAGCATTTT. This codes for CASSPEDSNQPQHF.

This clone was seen a few times. The rearrangement joins TRBV4-2 to TRBJ1-2; 7 bases fit TRBD1. The CDR3 extends over 16 amino acids. The J segment lost 5 bases and the V segment lost 4 bases, leaving 13 bases of the junction unmatched. CDR1 LGHNA and CDR2 YNFKEQ come from the germline V gene. CDR3 loop: CASSPDRQGSPYGYTF. Written as DNA, the CDR3 is TGTGCCAGCAGCCCAGACCGACAGGGAAGTCCGTATGGCTACACCTTC.

V usage is TRBV18 and J usage is TRBJ2-1, with 8 bases lining up with TRBD2. This CDR3 has 15 amino acids. Germline V gene lookup returns CDR1 KGHSH and CDR2 LQKENI. Trimming removed 5 bases from V and 2 bases from J; junction bases left unmatched: 5. DNA for the CDR3: TGTGCCAGCTCATTTCTAGCGGGCCCCTACAATGAGCAGTTCTTC. It is translated as CASSFLAGPYNEQFF.

The V call is TRBV10-1, the J call TRBJ1-1; 7 bases match TRBD1. The V segment lost 6 bases and the J segment 6 bases; nucleotides outside the gene matches: 7. There are 13 residues in the CDR3. Germline V gene sequence: CDR1 WNHNN, CDR2 SYGVQD (reference sequence). The CDR3 region has the DNA TGCGCCAGCAGCCGACAGGGATATGCTGAAGCTTTCTTT. This translates into CASSRQGYAEAFF.

Comments on this clone: A junction end diverges from the germline sequence, so it may reflect a read error. The chain employs TRBV28 and TRBJ2-6; TRBD2 might be the D (6 bases). Germline V gene sequence: CDR1 MDHEN, CDR2 SYDVKM. The CDR3 is made up of 15 amino acids. CDR3 bases: TGTGCCAGCAGCTGGAGGGCGGCTGGGGCCAACGGCCTGACTTTC. Its translation: CASSWRAAGANGLTF.

CDR3 protein: CASSLALAGGYTGELFF. The CDR3, as DNA: TGCGCCAGCAGCTTGGCCTTGGCGGGAGGTTACACCGGGGAGCTGTTTTTT. The chain is built from TRBV5-1 and TRBJ2-2; 8 nucleotides align to TRBD2. The CDR3 is 17 amino acids. The ends lost 0 bases at V and 3 bases at J; junction bases unmatched: 7. CDR1 SGHRS and CDR2 YFSETQ come from the germline V gene.

The CDR3: CASSPPDSGANVLTF. The CDR3 DNA reads TGTGCCAGCAGTCCCCCAGACTCTGGGGCCAACGTCCTGACTTTC. The chain uses TRBV9 and TRBJ2-6, with D unresolved. Trimming cost V 5 bases and J 0 bases, with 9 bases left between them. The germline CDR1 and CDR2 sequences are SGDLS and YYNGEE. This CDR3 region has 15 residues.

On this clone itself: One end of the junction varies from germline; a read error may be responsible. The J gene is TRBJ1-3, the V gene TRBV7-9; D unclear. This CDR3 is 14 amino acids long. The germline V gene has CDR1 SEHNR and CDR2 FQNEAQ (reference sequence). The CDR3 bases are TGTTCCAGCAGCTGGCGGGATACTGGAAACACCATATATTTT. It specifies CSSSWRDTGNTIYF.

The CDR3 sequence: CASRDKLVSTDTQYF. In DNA form, the CDR3 reads TGTGCCAGCAGGGATAAGCTAGTAAGCACAGATACGCAGTATTTT. This chain uses TRBV6-1 with TRBJ2-3; D gene ambiguous. CDR3 length: 15 residues. V dropped 6 bases and J dropped 0 bases, with 13 bases sitting between them. The germline gives CDR1 MNHNS, CDR2 SASEGT.

This clone was counted between two and nine times. The CDR3 sequence: CASSLTGETGELFF. In nucleotides, the CDR3 is TGCGCCAGCAGCCTAACGGGGGAGACCGGGGAGCTGTTTTTT. The gene calls are TRBV5-1 and TRBJ2-2; TRBD2 is a possible D gene (6 bases). The V and J ends lost 4 bases and 5 bases respectively, with 12 bases between them. Germline-derived CDR1 and CDR2 are SGHRS and YFSETQ. The CDR3 contains 14 residues.

This chain connects TRBV2 to TRBJ2-1, with TRBD2 matching over 8 bases. In germline, CDR1 is SNHLY, CDR2 FYNNEI. V lost 3 bases and J lost 9; bases outside the gene matches: 10. The CDR3 length is 15 residues. For the CDR3, the DNA is TGTGCCAGCAGTGAGCGGGGTCGGGAGGGTTTTGAGCAGTTCTTC. Protein product: CASSERGREGFEQFF.

V gene TRBV7-2 combines with J gene TRBJ1-2; the D gene is possibly TRBD1 (6 bases). Germline V CDR1 and CDR2: SGHTA, FQGNSA. This CDR3 comprises 15 residues. Trimming cost V 6 bases and J 5 bases, with 19 bases left between them. For the CDR3, the DNA is TGTGCCAGCAGTTCTTTCACAGGGAGGGGATATGGCTACACCTTC. It encodes CASSSFTGRGYGYTF.

The chain recombines TRBV28 with TRBJ1-5; 7 bases align to TRBD1. Germline V lookup: CDR1 MDHEN, CDR2 SYDVKM. V was clipped by 8 bases and J by 4 bases; unmatched bases: 2. This CDR3 spans 12 amino acids. In DNA form, the CDR3 reads TGTGCCAGCCAGGGGGATAATCAGCCCCAGCATTTT. This codes for CASQGDNQPQHF. The variable domain in full, completed from reference TRBV28 and TRBJ1-5, reads DVKVTQSSRYLVKRTGEKVFLECVQDMDHENMFWYRQDPGLGLRLIYFSYDVKMKEKGDIPEGYSVSREKKERFSLILESASTNQTSMYLCASQGDNQPQHFGDGTRLSIL.

The V gene is TRBV7-2, the J gene TRBJ1-2; 7 bases line up with TRBD1. This CDR3 spans 13 amino acids. Germline values: CDR1 SGHTA, CDR2 FQGNSA. J was trimmed by 3 bases and V by 9 bases; bases with no gene match: 7. CDR3 sequence reads: CASDRDGYYGYTF. CDR3 in DNA: TGTGCCAGTGACAGGGATGGGTACTATGGCTACACCTTC.

The genes are TRBV5-1 and TRBJ1-6; tentative D call: TRBD1 (5 bases). CDR1 SGHRS and CDR2 YFSETQ come from the germline V gene. Trimming left V 0 bases short and J 9 bases short, with 13 bases between. This CDR3 is built from 15 residues. In DNA, the CDR3 is TGCGCCAGCAGCTTGGCGAGGCCCGGGGGTTCACCCCTCCACTTT. It specifies CASSLARPGGSPLHF.

The chain carries TRBV4-3 and TRBJ1-2; D unresolved. CDR3 length: 11 amino acids. CDR1 LGHNA and CDR2 YSLEER come from the germline V gene. Between the trimmed V and J ends, which lost 1 base and 12 bases, there was a span of 9 bases. CDR3 region: CASSQGQCHTF. The CDR3 DNA reads as TGCGCCAGCAGCCAAGGGCAGTGCCACACCTTC.

The genes are TRBV19 and TRBJ2-3, with 12 bases identical to TRBD2. The germline V gene has CDR1 LNHDA and CDR2 SQIVND (reference sequence). The CDR3 length is 17 residues. Trimming took 3 bases from V and 7 from J; bases not matched to a gene: 11. The CDR3 nucleotides are TGTGCCAGTAGTATCACAGCAGCTACTAGCGGGAGGCATACGCAGTATTTT. This gives the protein CASSITAATSGRHTQYF.

The J gene is TRBJ2-3, the V gene TRBV9, with a possible D match to TRBD2 (5 bases). From germline, CDR1 is SGDLS and CDR2 YYNGEE. The CDR3 spans 17 residues. Deletions cut 0 bases from V and 0 bases from J, with 14 bases between. This CDR3 reads CASSVGIGEWSTDTQYF. CDR3 bases: TGTGCCAGCAGCGTAGGAATCGGGGAGTGGAGCACAGATACGCAGTATTTT.

The rearrangement uses TRBV15 and TRBJ2-2; perhaps TRBD2 as D (6 bases). Germline lookup yields CDR1 LNHNV and CDR2 YYDKDF (reference sequence). V lost 5 bases, J lost 3 bases, and 10 bases lay in between. This CDR3 is 14 amino acids long. The CDR3 sequence: CATSGGSYTGELFF. The CDR3 nucleotides are TGTGCCACCAGCGGGGGGTCCTACACCGGGGAGCTGTTTTTT.

On this clone: The junction differs from germline at one of its ends, possibly a read error. The rearrangement joins TRBV7-9 to TRBJ2-7; 7 bases line up with TRBD2. The germline gives CDR1 SEHNR, CDR2 FQNEAQ (reference sequence). CDR3 size: 15 residues. This chain's CDR3 is CASSLSGTGTTDWGF. CDR3 in DNA: TGTGCCAGCAGCTTATCCGGGACGGGGACTACTGATTGGGGCTTC.

This chain joins TRBV7-6 and TRBJ2-7; 11 bases are a match to TRBD2. Germline values: CDR1 SGHVS, CDR2 FNYEAQ. This CDR3 contains 14 residues. V shed 5 bases and J 7 bases; nucleotides not matched to a gene: 7. CDR3 protein: CASSQGLAAREQYF. The CDR3 bases are TGTGCCAGCAGCCAGGGACTAGCGGCGCGGGAGCAGTACTTC.

The chain recombines TRBV7-2 with TRBJ2-7, with 9 bases aligning to TRBD1. The CDR3 runs 18 residues. J was trimmed by 0 bases and V by 4 bases; bases with no gene match: 13. The germline gives CDR1 SGHTA, CDR2 FQGNSA. CDR3 sequence reads: CASSSTRPGTGYSYEQYF. For the CDR3, the DNA is TGTGCCAGCAGCTCCACGCGACCGGGGACAGGGTACTCCTACGAGCAGTACTTC. Together with reference TRBV7-2 and TRBJ2-7, the CDR3 gives the full variable domain: GAGVSQSPSNKVTEKGKDVELRCDPISGHTALYWYRQSLGQGLEFLIYFQGNSAPDKSGLPSDRFSAERTGGSVSTLTIQRTQQEDSAVYLCASSSTRPGTGYSYEQYFGPGTRLTVT.

The chain couples TRBV4-1 to TRBJ2-1; 8 bases fit TRBD2. Germline V gene lookup returns CDR1 MGHRA and CDR2 YSYEKL. V gave up 7 bases and J gave up 0 bases; unmatched junction bases: 2. This CDR3 has 14 residues. Here the CDR3 reads CASNGGASYNEQFF. CDR3 coding DNA: TGCGCCAGCAACGGGGGGGCCTCCTACAATGAGCAGTTCTTC.

This clone has more than one count but fewer than ten. The J gene is TRBJ1-4, the V gene TRBV6-5; TRBD1 might be the D (5 bases). This CDR3 region has 12 residues. The germline V gene encodes CDR1 MNHEY and CDR2 SVGAGI. Trimming took off 5 bases at V and 12 bases at J, with 13 bases between the two ends. CDR3 coding DNA: TGTGCCAGCAGTCAAACCCGGGGGGAACTGTTTTTT. Translating gives CASSQTRGELFF.